This TCR beta chain was sequenced during a study of metastatic and nonmetastatic thyroid tumors. The overall study: Where malignant and benign thyroid patients were concerned, repertoires were compared across blood and tumor or nodule tissue. Findings and caveats of the study: Compared with benign nodules, malignant thyroid tumors were reported to have significantly higher TCR beta diversity in both blood and tumor.

The length of the CDR3 is 12 residues. In germline, CDR1 is MDHEN, CDR2 SYDVKM. The V and J ends lost 2 bases and 10 bases respectively, with 9 bases between them. Per the original data handling: The distant-metastasis classifier for papillary thyroid cancer was built from CDR3 differences across clinicopathological groups. MiXCR reprocessed the PCR reads for TCRdb. TCRdb's processing, not the authors', yielded these V and J calls. The sample lists roughly 29,000 clones; around 22% were seen once. In this sample, this clone turned up many times. Its target is unknown. Treatment of any kind had been given to no patient before thyroid surgery.

The receptor was isolated from a female donor with papillary thyroid cancer or a benign thyroid nodule (not recorded which). Some clones in this sample may be carry-over from other donors' samples. The V call is TRBV28, the J call TRBJ2-1; TRBD2 is a possible D gene (5 bases). Input material: blood. In DNA, the CDR3 is TGTGCCAGCAGTTTAACTAGGTGGGAGCAGTTCTTC. Translating it yields CASSLTRWEQFF. The whole variable domain, remainder taken from reference TRBV28 and TRBJ2-1, is DVKVTQSSRYLVKRTGEKVFLECVQDMDHENMFWYRQDPGLGLRLIYFSYDVKMKEKGDIPEGYSVSREKKERFSLILESASTNQTSMYLCASSLTRWEQFFGPGTRLTVL.